One sample yielded the 32 T cell receptor beta chains listed below, sequenced in a study of cytomegalovirus exposure and HLA in healthy donors. PCR primers comprised 60 Vbeta and 13 Jbeta primers. Repertoires were generated with immunoSEQ multiplex PCR, while TCRdb's copy carries only in-frame clones and drops some. This table has some 57,000 clones, around three fifths appearing once. Sequenced sample: PBMCs. Every receptor here comes from a human donor in good health.

The chain links TRBV5-1 to TRBJ2-1; 7 positions match TRBD2. J was trimmed by 1 base and V by 3 bases; bases with no gene match: 4. This CDR3 spans 15 amino acids. Germline V gene data show CDR1 as SGHRS and CDR2 as YFSETQ. The CDR3 coding sequence is TGCGCCAGCAGCTGGGGCGGGGGATCCTACAATGAGCAGTTCTTC. Translated: CASSWGGGSYNEQFF.

In DNA form, the CDR3 reads TGTGCCACCAGAAACCGGGACAGGGGGATCGCGGGAGGCTACACCTTC. Translating it yields CATRNRDRGIAGGYTF. This chain connects TRBV10-3 to TRBJ1-2, with 11 nucleotides matching TRBD1. The CDR3 has 16 amino acids. The ends lost 10 bases at V and 8 bases at J; junction bases unmatched: 18. Germline CDR1 ENHRY, CDR2 SYGVKD.

This clone was counted only a few times. One end of the junction varies from germline; a read error may be responsible. The chain uses TRBV5-6 and TRBJ1-2, with 7 bases fitting TRBD1. The CDR3 is 15 amino acids. From germline, CDR1 is SGHDT and CDR2 YYEEEE. The CDR3 is CASNLRGTEARGYTF. CDR3 DNA sequence: TGTGCCAGCAACTTGAGGGGGACAGAAGCCCGTGGCTACACCTTC.

For this clone: At one of its ends the junction is not consistent with the germline gene, which may arise from a read error. The chain combines TRBV30 with TRBJ1-1; 7 bases are shared with TRBD1. This CDR3 has 16 residues. Germline V gives CDR1 GTSNPN, CDR2 SVGIG (reference sequence). The CDR3 region has the DNA TGTGCCCGGAGCGCATATACGTCGGCAGGGGGCACTGAAGCTTTCTTT. Its protein is CARSAYTSAGGTEAFF. The complete variable domain, with remaining parts taken from reference TRBV30 and TRBJ1-1, reads SQTIHQWPATLVQPVGSPLSLECTVEGTSNPNLYWYRQAAGRGLQLLFYSVGIGQISSEVPQNLSASRPQDRQFILSSKKLLLSDSGFYLCARSAYTSAGGTEAFFGQGTRLTVV.

This clone was seen a few times. The chain uses TRBV18 and TRBJ1-6, with 7 bases fitting TRBD1. CDR1 and CDR2 (germline): KGHSH, LQKENI. There are 15 residues in the CDR3. The V gene end was trimmed by 1 base and the J gene end by 3 bases; junction bases not matched to a gene: 0. This CDR3 reads CASSPRDSYNSPLHF. DNA of the CDR3: TGTGCCAGCTCACCACGGGACAGCTATAATTCACCCCTCCACTTT.

The chain carries TRBV9 and TRBJ2-2, with 9 nucleotides matching TRBD1. This CDR3 is built from 15 residues. V lost 3 bases and J lost 5; bases outside the gene matches: 5. Germline V gene data show CDR1 as SGDLS and CDR2 as YYNGEE. The CDR3 DNA follows: TGTGCCAGCAGCGGAACCGGGACAGGGACCGGGGAGCTGTTTTTT. It translates to CASSGTGTGTGELFF.

This clone has a handful of counts. The chain recombines TRBV30 with TRBJ1-5; D is undetermined. The CDR3 contains 12 residues. Germline V gene sequence: CDR1 GTSNPN, CDR2 SVGIG (reference sequence). Trimming left V 1 base short and J 8 bases short, with 9 bases between. CDR3 coding DNA: TGTGCCTGGAGTGGGAGTGGTAAGCCCCAGCATTTT. The encoded protein is CAWSGSGKPQHF.

The chain has TRBV7-6 and TRBJ2-7; 7 nucleotides match TRBD1. The CDR3 loop spans 15 amino acids. Germline V gives CDR1 SGHVS, CDR2 FNYEAQ. V was pared by 5 bases and J by 2 bases, with 9 bases of the junction left unmatched. This chain's CDR3 is CASSPLDRMAYEQYF. In DNA form, the CDR3 reads TGTGCCAGCAGCCCCCTGGACAGGATGGCCTACGAGCAGTACTTC.

This clone is termed medium-sized. CDR3 sequence: CASSPGLAGGRIETQYF. The DNA of the CDR3 is TGCGCCAGCAGCCCAGGACTAGCGGGGGGCCGTATAGAGACCCAGTACTTC. The chain uses TRBV5-1 and TRBJ2-5; TRBD2 matches at 14 bases. The germline gives CDR1 SGHRS, CDR2 YFSETQ. Germline trimming cut 4 bases from V and 4 bases from J; bases unmatched to any gene: 9. The CDR3 covers 17 residues. The full variable domain, its missing parts supplied by reference TRBV5-1 and TRBJ2-5, is KAGVTQTPRYLIKTRGQQVTLSCSPISGHRSVSWYQQTPGQGLQFLFEYFSETQRNKGNFPGRFSGRQFSNSRSEMNVSTLELGDSALYLCASSPGLAGGRIETQYFGPGTRLLVL.

This clone was picked up a small number of times. The chain recombines TRBV30 with TRBJ1-1; D might be TRBD1 (6 bases). CDR3 size: 14 residues. Between the trimmed V and J ends, which lost 5 bases and 5 bases, there was a span of 18 bases. Germline CDR1 reads GTSNPN; CDR2 reads SVGIG (reference sequence). The CDR3 loop is CAWEPGGGRTEAFF. The CDR3 DNA reads as TGTGCCTGGGAGCCTGGGGGCGGTCGAACTGAAGCTTTCTTT.

In DNA form, the CDR3 reads TGCGCCAGCAGCTTGATACCTAGCGGGGGCACAGATACGCAGTATTTT. Amino acid sequence: CASSLIPSGGTDTQYF. The V gene is TRBV5-1, the J gene TRBJ2-3; 9 bases align to TRBD2. Trimming took 1 base from V and 1 from J; bases not matched to a gene: 4. The germline gives CDR1 SGHRS, CDR2 YFSETQ. The CDR3 is 16 residues long.

This chain joins TRBV19 and TRBJ1-1, with 10 bases fitting TRBD1. Per germline, CDR1 LNHDA and CDR2 SQIVND (reference sequence). V dropped 3 bases and J dropped 8; count of bases not matched to a gene: 15. CDR3 length: 17 amino acids. CDR3 coding DNA: TGTGCCAGTAGTATTTTGTGGAGCGACAGGGGGCTTTTGGAAGCTTTCTTT. This translates into CASSILWSDRGLLEAFF.

In this sample, this clone turned up a few times. The chain has TRBV2 and TRBJ2-2; 8 bases agree with TRBD2. V shed 7 bases, J shed 4 bases, and the junction held 11 bases outside the gene matches. The length of the CDR3 is 16 residues. The germline V gene has CDR1 SNHLY and CDR2 FYNNEI. CDR3 in DNA: TGTGCCAGCAAATTCCGGGGGGGCCATGGCACCGGGGAGCTGTTTTTT. Amino acids: CASKFRGGHGTGELFF.

This clone has just a few counts. The rearrangement joins TRBV5-6 to TRBJ1-5; 11 bases are shared with TRBD1. CDR3 size: 15 residues. CDR1 is SGHDT and CDR2 is YYEEEE in the germline V gene. Losses at the gene ends were 2 bases for V and 7 bases for J; bases not matched to a gene: 5. The CDR3 DNA reads TGTGCCAGCAGCTTTTGGGGGACAGGGGGACAGCCCCAGCATTTT. Protein: CASSFWGTGGQPQHF.

There are a few counts of this clone. CDR3: CASRPGQGSFYTEAFF. As DNA, the CDR3 is TGTGCCAGCAGGCCGGGACAGGGGTCCTTCTACACTGAAGCTTTCTTT. V and J are TRBV6-6 and TRBJ1-1, with 10 nucleotides matching TRBD1. CDR1 is MNHNY, CDR2 SVGAGI, per germline (reference sequence). V shed 6 bases, J shed 3 bases, and the junction held 10 bases outside the gene matches. CDR3 length: 16 amino acids.

The J gene is TRBJ1-4, the V gene TRBV30; possible D gene TRBD1, 5 bases. CDR3 size: 14 residues. CDR1 GTSNPN and CDR2 SVGIG come from the germline V gene (reference sequence). V lost 0 bases and J lost 4, with 9 bases in between. The CDR3 coding sequence is TGTGCCTGGAGTGTGACAGTCTTTAATGAAAAACTGTTTTTT. It codes for CAWSVTVFNEKLFF.

The chain has TRBV18 and TRBJ2-1, with TRBD1 as a possible D gene (5 bases). This CDR3 is 13 amino acids long. V dropped 1 base and J dropped 7 bases, with 8 bases sitting between them. CDR1 KGHSH and CDR2 LQKENI come from the germline V gene. The chain's CDR3 is CASSPQGWNEQFF. Here the CDR3 DNA reads TGTGCCAGCTCACCACAGGGGTGGAATGAGCAGTTCTTC.

The V gene is TRBV7-9, the J gene TRBJ1-5, with D perhaps TRBD1 (6 bases). The V gene lost 6 bases and the J gene lost 7 bases, with 19 bases spanning the gap. Germline-derived CDR1 and CDR2 are SEHNR and FQNEAQ (reference sequence). The CDR3 spans 15 residues. CDR3 protein: CASSQTGPGGQPQHF. The CDR3 DNA reads TGTGCCAGCAGTCAAACAGGGCCCGGAGGACAGCCCCAGCATTTT.

This clone has just a few counts. The chain has TRBV5-5 and TRBJ1-2, with D uncertain. Germline CDR1 is SGHKS and CDR2 is YYEKEE (reference sequence). Between the trimmed V and J ends, which lost 4 bases and 8 bases, there was a span of 21 bases. The CDR3 sequence is 15 residues long. The CDR3 region has the DNA TGTGCCAGCAGCCCCGGCTGGGTTGCTGGCGGGGGCTACACCTTC. This translates into CASSPGWVAGGGYTF.

This clone was seen more than once but under ten times. The rearrangement links TRBV7-8 to TRBJ1-2, with a tentative D call TRBD1 (5 bases). Trimming took off 2 bases at V and 7 bases at J, with 17 bases between the two ends. The germline V gene encodes CDR1 SGHVS and CDR2 FQNEAQ. The length of the CDR3 is 15 residues. The CDR3 coding sequence is TGTGCCAGCAGCTTATCGTCCGGCCAGGGCAGTGGCTACACCTTC. The encoded protein is CASSLSSGQGSGYTF. Together with reference TRBV7-8 and TRBJ1-2, the CDR3 gives the full variable domain: GAGVSQSPRYKVAKRGQDVALRCDPISGHVSLFWYQQALGQGPEFLTYFQNEAQLDKSGLPSDRFFAERPEGSVSTLKIQRTQQEDSAVYLCASSLSSGQGSGYTFGSGTRLTVV.

In its sample, this clone was seen a few times. This chain uses TRBV5-4 with TRBJ1-1; D might be TRBD1 (6 bases). CDR1 and CDR2 from the germline V gene are SGHNT and YYREEE (reference sequence). Trimming shortened V by 1 base and J by 5 bases, and 12 bases separated the two germline ends. The CDR3 extends over 14 amino acids. CDR3 amino acids: CASSLMAGETEAFF. The DNA for the CDR3 is TGTGCCAGCAGCTTGATGGCAGGGGAAACTGAAGCTTTCTTT. The variable domain in full, with the rest retrieved from reference TRBV5-4 and TRBJ1-1, is ETGVTQSPTHLIKTRGQQVTLRCSSQSGHNTVSWYQQALGQGPQFIFQYYREEENGRGNFPPRFSGLQFPNYSSELNVNALELDDSALYLCASSLMAGETEAFFGQGTRLTVV.

The chain combines TRBV7-9 with TRBJ1-1; D unclear. Deletions cut 2 bases from V and 5 bases from J, with 12 bases between. Germline lookup yields CDR1 SEHNR and CDR2 FQNEAQ (reference sequence). The length of the CDR3 is 14 residues. The CDR3 region is CASSLNGRPTEAFF. DNA for the CDR3: TGTGCCAGCAGCTTAAATGGGAGGCCGACTGAAGCTTTCTTT.

The V call is TRBV5-5, the J call TRBJ1-5; the D is unclear. The CDR3 is made up of 15 amino acids. Germline V gene data show CDR1 as SGHKS and CDR2 as YYEKEE (reference sequence). V lost 2 bases, J lost 4 bases, and 13 bases lay in between. CDR3 bases: TGTGCCAGCAGCTTTGGCTCGGGGAGTAATCAGCCCCAGCATTTT. Its protein product is CASSFGSGSNQPQHF.

This clone turned up a few times. CDR3 region: CASSRRTGHSYEQYF. CDR3 DNA sequence: TGCGCCAGCAGCAGACGGACAGGGCACTCCTACGAGCAGTACTTC. The chain is built from TRBV5-1 and TRBJ2-5; 8 bases fit TRBD1. TRBJ2-7 explains the end of the DNA better; the J call may be wrong. Germline CDR1 SGHRS, CDR2 YFSETQ. The CDR3 is 15 residues long.

The sample holds a few counts of this clone. The chain has TRBV4-1 and TRBJ2-1; D perhaps matches TRBD2 (7 bases). The CDR3 consists of 16 residues. V lost 4 bases and J 4 bases, leaving 17 bases between the germline ends. Germline CDR1 and CDR2: MGHRA and YSYEKL. CDR3 sequence reads: CASSRLIGGVYNEQFF. The DNA of the CDR3 is TGCGCCAGCAGCCGCCTAATAGGGGGGGTTTACAATGAGCAGTTCTTC.

V gene TRBV19 combines with J gene TRBJ1-5; a possible D gene is TRBD1 (6 bases). CDR1 and CDR2 from the germline V gene are LNHDA and SQIVND (reference sequence). CDR3 length equals 16 residues. Trimming took off 3 bases at V and 2 bases at J, with 14 bases between the two ends. The CDR3 is CASSIAPQGRNQPQHF. CDR3 in DNA: TGTGCCAGTAGTATTGCTCCCCAGGGGCGCAATCAGCCCCAGCATTTT.

V gene TRBV7-9 combines with J gene TRBJ1-2; 9 nucleotides line up with TRBD1. Germline CDR1 SEHNR, CDR2 FQNEAQ (reference sequence). The CDR3 covers 12 residues. After removal of 4 bases from V and 8 bases from J, the junction contained 2 bases not matched to a gene. CDR3 sequence: CASSWDREGYTF. CDR3 in DNA: TGTGCCAGCAGCTGGGACAGGGAGGGCTACACCTTC.

This clone turned up a few times. The chain combines TRBV27 with TRBJ1-5, with 9 bases that match TRBD1. Germline V gene lookup returns CDR1 MNHEY and CDR2 SMNVEV (reference sequence). Trimming at V came to 6 bases and at J to 6 bases, leaving 3 bases not matched to a gene. The CDR3 has 13 amino acids. The CDR3 reads CASRGTGSQPQHF. CDR3 DNA: TGTGCCAGCAGAGGGACAGGGTCTCAGCCCCAGCATTTT.

The rearrangement uses TRBV9 and TRBJ2-1; 8 bases match TRBD2. The CDR3 length is 16 residues. Losses at the gene ends were 0 bases for V and 10 bases for J; bases not matched to a gene: 12. Germline lookup yields CDR1 SGDLS and CDR2 YYNGEE. The CDR3 protein is CASSVGLGTRAREQFF. The CDR3 DNA is TGTGCCAGCAGCGTAGGCCTCGGGACTAGGGCACGGGAGCAGTTCTTC. The full variable domain, in which reference TRBV9 and TRBJ2-1 provide the parts outside the CDR3, is DSGVTQTPKHLITATGQRVTLRCSPRSGDLSVYWYQQSLDQGLQFLIQYYNGEERAKGNILERFSAQQFPDLHSELNLSSLELGDSALYFCASSVGLGTRAREQFFGPGTRLTVL.

V gene TRBV5-1 combines with J gene TRBJ1-4; D might be TRBD1 (5 bases). The CDR3 totals 15 residues. Germline V gene data show CDR1 as SGHRS and CDR2 as YFSETQ. Between the trimmed V and J ends, which lost 4 bases and 4 bases, there was a span of 14 bases. The CDR3 DNA reads TGCGCCAGCAGCGGTGACAGTGCTCGTAATGAAAAACTGTTTTTT. This translates into CASSGDSARNEKLFF.

V is TRBV27 and J is TRBJ1-5; 7 nucleotides align to TRBD1. CDR1 is MNHEY, CDR2 SMNVEV, per germline (reference sequence). V shed 2 bases and J 5 bases; nucleotides not matched to a gene: 3. CDR3 length: 14 amino acids. The DNA of the CDR3 is TGTGCCAGCAGTTTAAGGGGGCATTATCAGCCCCAGCATTTT. Its protein is CASSLRGHYQPQHF.

The chain joins TRBV9 to TRBJ1-2, with 10 nucleotides matching TRBD1. CDR3 length: 18 residues. Germline values: CDR1 SGDLS, CDR2 YYNGEE. The V gene end was trimmed by 0 bases and the J gene end by 2 bases; junction bases not matched to a gene: 10. CDR3 in amino acids: CASSVDAGTGDLNYGYTF. The CDR3 nucleotides are TGTGCCAGCAGCGTAGACGCAGGGACAGGGGACTTAAACTATGGCTACACCTTC. The complete variable domain, with remaining parts taken from reference TRBV9 and TRBJ1-2, reads DSGVTQTPKHLITATGQRVTLRCSPRSGDLSVYWYQQSLDQGLQFLIQYYNGEERAKGNILERFSAQQFPDLHSELNLSSLELGDSALYFCASSVDAGTGDLNYGYTFGSGTRLTVV.